A single T cell receptor (beta chain) is shown here with its context. This specimen belongs to a study of blood T cell repertoires in COVID-19. On the study more broadly: Material from acute and convalescent COVID-19 was sourced from the United States, Italy and Spain. Sample material is recorded as cDNA or gDNA derived from T cells, B-cell-depleted T cells, or PBMCs.

Source study methods: Amplification of reference gene primers was used by the study to estimate nucleated cell counts. The method was immunoSEQ multiplex PCR; TCRdb's version includes in-frame clones alone and lacks a portion of them. V and J calls and clone size come straight from that table; D and trimming were deduced from the DNA. The repertoire holds some 190,000 clones, with around nine tenths as singletons. The TCR was taken from a human donor in a cohort sampled during active COVID-19. Sequencing was performed on peripheral blood.

The CDR3 sequence: CASSKEQGSGYTF. The DNA of the CDR3 is TGTGCCAGCAGCAAAGAACAGGGCAGTGGCTACACCTTC. The rearrangement links TRBV28 to TRBJ1-2; D possibly corresponds to TRBD1 (6 bases). CDR3 length: 13 amino acids. Germline-derived CDR1 and CDR2 are MDHEN and SYDVKM. V lost 6 bases to trimming and J lost 7 bases, with 15 bases between them.